The entry below gives a single T cell receptor beta chain sequence along with its context. Its target is unknown. This entry comes from a study of cytomegalovirus exposure and HLA in healthy donors. The PCR contained 60 Vbeta and 13 Jbeta primers. The data were produced by immunoSEQ multiplex PCR, yet TCRdb's version contains in-frame clones alone and is incomplete. This table holds over 150,000 clones, roughly four fifths found once. The CDR3 runs to 16 residues. Germline loops: CDR1 MDHEN, CDR2 SYDVKM. The J segment lost 4 bases and the V segment lost 6 bases, leaving 13 bases of the junction unmatched. Study conclusions and caveats: Later, an analysis found that common viral pathogens appeared to be linked with several of the most significant clusters. Using the classifier, cytomegalovirus status was reportedly diagnosed with high specificity and sensitivity. A later analysis reportedly found that, within productive TCRs, an Asian-associated ancestry cluster had fewer N-insertions than the mean observed across the roughly 610 donors.

Though probably carrying unrecorded immune exposures, donors were nominally healthy at sampling. This chain uses TRBV28 with TRBJ2-3; 7 bases are shared with TRBD2. The specimen was PBMCs. The origin of this receptor is a woman aged 25 to 39 in good health and CMV-seropositive. CDR3 coding DNA: TGTGCCAGCAGCCCGGGCTGGACTAGTATATCAGATACGCAGTATTTT. Protein: CASSPGWTSISDTQYF.